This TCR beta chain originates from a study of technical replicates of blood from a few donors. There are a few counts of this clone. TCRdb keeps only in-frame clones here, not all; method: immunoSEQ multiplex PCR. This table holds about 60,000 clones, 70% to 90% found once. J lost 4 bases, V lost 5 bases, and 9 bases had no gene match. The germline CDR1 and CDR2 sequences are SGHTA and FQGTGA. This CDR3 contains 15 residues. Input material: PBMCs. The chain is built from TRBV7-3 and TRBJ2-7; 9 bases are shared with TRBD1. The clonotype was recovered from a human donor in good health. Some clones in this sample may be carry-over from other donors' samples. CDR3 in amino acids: CASSLGGTGFYEQYF. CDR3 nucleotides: TGTGCCAGCAGCCTCGGGGGGACAGGGTTTTACGAGCAGTACTTC.